Included here is one TCR beta chain sequence, with context. The antigen remains undetermined. The CDR3 is made up of 15 amino acids. The V gene lost 0 bases and the J gene lost 6 bases, with 14 bases spanning the gap. Germline V gene lookup returns CDR1 SGHDN and CDR2 FVKESK. The data stem from a study of T cell responses to AZD1222 COVID-19 vaccine. Whole-study findings and limits: CD4 TCRs linked to vaccination spanned spike, dominating at 160-218 and 743-854. Nearly half of spike-specific TCRs reportedly go after variant regions that carry no mutations. Clonal diversity was possibly underestimated, and white British individuals and females predominated among donors. Repertoire sampling occurred only after the peak T cell response.

The data were produced by immunoSEQ multiplex PCR, yet TCRdb's version contains in-frame clones alone and is incomplete. The sample records approximately 100,000 clones, nearly 90% being singletons. The input for sequencing was peripheral blood, taken 28 days after the second AZD1222 dose. V and J are TRBV14 and TRBJ1-1; D remains unclear. The TCR originated in an adult who received the AZD1222 COVID-19 vaccine. The CDR3 nucleotides read TGTGCCAGCAGCCAAGAACTGCTTACCGCCGCTGAAGCTTTCTTT. Translation: CASSQELLTAAEAFF.